The subject of this entry is one TCR beta chain. These data are taken from a study of T cell changes during pregnancy in multiple sclerosis. Sequencing was performed with immunoSEQ multiplex PCR; in TCRdb, only in-frame clones are kept and a portion is missing. Of about 31,000 clones in the sample, around 88% were seen once. With V trimmed by 5 bases and J by 1 base, 4 bases remained unmatched. The CDR3 covers 14 residues. CDR1 is LNHDA and CDR2 is SQIVND in the germline V gene (reference sequence). The chain recombines TRBV19 with TRBJ2-7; 8 bases map to TRBD1. The clonotype comes from a female donor in good health, enrolled as a control in a pregnancy study. The material sequenced was CD4+ T cells from peripheral blood mononuclear cells, taken in the first trimester of pregnancy. The CDR3 DNA follows: TGTGCCAGTAGTCCCAGGGGGCGGTCCTACGAGCAGTACTTC. Protein product: CASSPRGRSYEQYF.